This TCR beta chain originates from a study of T cell changes during pregnancy in multiple sclerosis. V gave up 7 bases and J gave up 1 base, with 13 bases separating them. Germline V CDR1 and CDR2: MNHEY, SVGAGI. This CDR3 comprises 14 residues. Assay: immunoSEQ multiplex PCR; the TCRdb copy retains only in-frame clones and omits some. In the table there are 40,000 to 50,000 clones, more than 80% of which are singletons. This sequence was found in a female donor with multiple sclerosis, enrolled in a pregnancy study. The chain combines TRBV6-5 with TRBJ1-1, with a possible D match to TRBD1 (6 bases). The sequencing here drew on CD4+ T cells from peripheral blood mononuclear cells, taken before pregnancy. The CDR3 protein is CASTPTRGNTEAFF. DNA for the CDR3: TGTGCCAGCACCCCCACCAGGGGGAACACTGAAGCTTTCTTT.